The 11 T cell receptor beta chains reported below all come from one sample, sequenced in a study of monozygotic twins with inflammatory bowel disease. For each CDR3 protein, TCRdb gives one entry from its re-call of the 5' RACE reads, without DNA. The sample table includes approximately 390,000 distinct CDR3 sequences. Sequences were obtained from blood. The receptor source for this set is a human donor with ulcerative colitis or Crohn's disease, or a healthy co-twin of an affected twin (not recorded which).

The V call is TRBV5-4, the J call TRBJ2-6. The CDR3 runs 16 residues. Germline lookup yields CDR1 SGHNT and CDR2 YYREEE (reference sequence). The CDR3 sequence: CASSLDSLGGANVLTF.

This chain connects TRBV28 to TRBJ2-7; the TCRdb call, TRBD2, lacks DNA for checking. Germline V gene lookup returns CDR1 MDHEN and CDR2 SYDVKM. The CDR3 sequence is 15 residues long. CDR3 residues: CASSKTSVHSYEQYF.

The chain couples TRBV4-1 to TRBJ2-7; TCRdb indicates TRBD1, and absent DNA this call remains unverified. The CDR3 is made up of 14 amino acids. Germline V lookup: CDR1 MGHRA, CDR2 YSYEKL. The CDR3 protein is CASSQTGTEYEQYF.

The chain uses TRBV10-3 and TRBJ2-2; no DNA is available, so the TRBD2 call from TCRdb remains unchecked. The CDR3 is 17 amino acids. Germline V gene sequence: CDR1 ENHRY, CDR2 SYGVKD. CDR3 residues: CAISPGLAGSNTGELFF.

The gene calls are TRBV20-1 and TRBJ2-5. Germline CDR1 DFQATT, CDR2 SNEGSKA (reference sequence). This CDR3 contains 12 residues. The CDR3 reads CSARYSQETQYF.

J is TRBJ2-1 and V is TRBV18; TCRdb lists TRBD2, though no DNA is available to test this call. Germline CDR1 reads KGHSH; CDR2 reads LQKENI. This CDR3 is 16 amino acids long. The CDR3 region is CASSPPGGGSYNEQFF.

The CDR3 spells CASSQDQGGYGYTF. The chain links TRBV4-2 to TRBJ1-2. The CDR3 length is 14 residues. Germline V lookup: CDR1 LGHNA, CDR2 YNFKEQ.

The chain recombines TRBV5-1 with TRBJ1-1; as DNA is missing, the TRBD1 call by TCRdb cannot be tested. CDR1 and CDR2 (germline): SGHRS, YFSETQ. This CDR3 comprises 15 residues. This CDR3 reads CASSYGTIRSSEAFF.

The chain uses TRBV6-5 and TRBJ1-2; the TCRdb call, TRBD1, lacks DNA for checking. The CDR3 covers 12 residues. Germline CDR1 is MNHEY and CDR2 is SVGAGI. CDR3 amino acids: CASSLWGDGYTF.

The chain links TRBV4-3 to TRBJ2-7. The CDR3 consists of 13 residues. CDR1 is LGHNA and CDR2 is YSLEER in the germline V gene. CDR3 region: CASSQEGRSEQYF.

The J gene is TRBJ1-5, the V gene TRBV6-1; TCRdb selects TRBD1, and the lack of DNA leaves this call unchecked. Germline loops: CDR1 MNHNS, CDR2 SASEGT. This CDR3 has 14 amino acids. CDR3 in amino acids: CASREQGTGQPQHF.